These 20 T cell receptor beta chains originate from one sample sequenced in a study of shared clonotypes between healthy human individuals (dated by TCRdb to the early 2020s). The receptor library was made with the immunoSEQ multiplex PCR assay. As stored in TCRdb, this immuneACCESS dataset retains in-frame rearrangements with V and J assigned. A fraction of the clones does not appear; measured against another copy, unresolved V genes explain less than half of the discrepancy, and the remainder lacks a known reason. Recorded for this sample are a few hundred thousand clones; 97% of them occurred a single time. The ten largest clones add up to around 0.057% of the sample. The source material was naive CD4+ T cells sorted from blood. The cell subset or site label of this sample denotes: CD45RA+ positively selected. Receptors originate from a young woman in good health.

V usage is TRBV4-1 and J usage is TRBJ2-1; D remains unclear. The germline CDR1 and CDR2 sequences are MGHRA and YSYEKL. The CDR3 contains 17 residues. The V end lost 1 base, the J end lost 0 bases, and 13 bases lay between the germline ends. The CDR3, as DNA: TGCGCCAGCAGCCAAGTCGTTTCCTCTGGCTCCTACAATGAGCAGTTCTTC. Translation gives CASSQVVSSGSYNEQFF.

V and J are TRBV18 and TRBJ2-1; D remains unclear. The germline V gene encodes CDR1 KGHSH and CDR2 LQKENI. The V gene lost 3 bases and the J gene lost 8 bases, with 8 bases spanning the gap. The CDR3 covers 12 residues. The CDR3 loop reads CASSPIADEQFF. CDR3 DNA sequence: TGTGCCAGCTCACCCATAGCCGATGAGCAGTTCTTC.

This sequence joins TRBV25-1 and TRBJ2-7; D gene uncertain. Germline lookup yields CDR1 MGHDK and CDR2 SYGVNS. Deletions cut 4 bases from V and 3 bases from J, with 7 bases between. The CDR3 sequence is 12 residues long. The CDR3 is CASSGYVYEQYF. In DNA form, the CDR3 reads TGTGCCAGCAGTGGCTACGTCTACGAGCAGTACTTC.

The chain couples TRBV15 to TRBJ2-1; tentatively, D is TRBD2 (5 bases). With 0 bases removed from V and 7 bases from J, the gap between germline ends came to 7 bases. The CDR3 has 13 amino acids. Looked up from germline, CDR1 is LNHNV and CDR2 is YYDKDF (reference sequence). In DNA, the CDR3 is TGTGCCACCAGCAGAGAACTAGTAAATGAGCAGTTCTTC. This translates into CATSRELVNEQFF.

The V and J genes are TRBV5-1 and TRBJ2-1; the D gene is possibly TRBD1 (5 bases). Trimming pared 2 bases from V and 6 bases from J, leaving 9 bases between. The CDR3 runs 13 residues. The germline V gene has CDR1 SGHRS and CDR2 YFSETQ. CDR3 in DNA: TGCGCCAGCAGCTTAGGACAAGCCAATGAGCAGTTCTTC. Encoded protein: CASSLGQANEQFF. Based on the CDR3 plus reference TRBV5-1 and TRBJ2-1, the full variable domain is KAGVTQTPRYLIKTRGQQVTLSCSPISGHRSVSWYQQTPGQGLQFLFEYFSETQRNKGNFPGRFSGRQFSNSRSEMNVSTLELGDSALYLCASSLGQANEQFFGPGTRLTVL.

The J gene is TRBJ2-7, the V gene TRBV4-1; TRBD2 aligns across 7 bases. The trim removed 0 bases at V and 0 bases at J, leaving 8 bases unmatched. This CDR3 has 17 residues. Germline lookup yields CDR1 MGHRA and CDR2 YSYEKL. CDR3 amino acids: CASSQELWRENSYEQYF. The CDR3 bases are TGCGCCAGCAGCCAAGAGTTGTGGCGGGAGAACTCCTACGAGCAGTACTTC.

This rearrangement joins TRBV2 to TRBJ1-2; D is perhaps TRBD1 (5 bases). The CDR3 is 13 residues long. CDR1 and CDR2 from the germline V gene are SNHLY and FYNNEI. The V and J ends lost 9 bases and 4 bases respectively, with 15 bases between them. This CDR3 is CASQWGGSYGYTF. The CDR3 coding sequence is TGTGCCAGTCAATGGGGGGGAAGCTATGGCTACACCTTC. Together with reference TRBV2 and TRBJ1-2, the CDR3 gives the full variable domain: EPEVTQTPSHQVTQMGQEVILRCVPISNHLYFYWYRQILGQKVEFLVSFYNNEISEKSEIFDDQFSVERPDGSNFTLKIRSTKLEDSAMYFCASQWGGSYGYTFGSGTRLTVV.

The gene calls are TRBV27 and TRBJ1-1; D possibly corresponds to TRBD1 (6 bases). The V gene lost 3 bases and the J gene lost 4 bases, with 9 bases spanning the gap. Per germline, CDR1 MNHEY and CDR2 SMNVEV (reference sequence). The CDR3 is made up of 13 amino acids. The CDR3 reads CASSLRGPTEAFF. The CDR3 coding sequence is TGTGCCAGCAGTTTGCGGGGGCCCACTGAAGCTTTCTTT.

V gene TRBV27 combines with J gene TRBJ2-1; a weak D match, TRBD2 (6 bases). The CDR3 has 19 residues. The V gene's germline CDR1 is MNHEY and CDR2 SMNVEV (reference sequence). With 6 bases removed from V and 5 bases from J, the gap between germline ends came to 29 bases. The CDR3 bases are TGTGCCAGCAGATTTAGGGCGCGGGGTAGCGTCTACCAAAACAATGAGCAGTTCTTC. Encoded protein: CASRFRARGSVYQNNEQFF.

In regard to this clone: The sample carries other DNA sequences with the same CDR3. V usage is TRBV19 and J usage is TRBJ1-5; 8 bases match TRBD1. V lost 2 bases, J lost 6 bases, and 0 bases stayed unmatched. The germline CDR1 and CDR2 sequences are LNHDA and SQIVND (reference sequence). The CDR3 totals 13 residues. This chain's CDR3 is CASSIQGAQPQHF. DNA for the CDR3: TGTGCCAGTAGTATACAGGGGGCTCAGCCCCAGCATTTT.

Written as DNA, the CDR3 is TGTGCCAGTAGGAGAACCGGGACAGATGGCTACACCTTC. It codes for CASRRTGTDGYTF. The gene calls are TRBV19 and TRBJ1-2; 7 bases align to TRBD1. This CDR3 comprises 13 residues. The germline gives CDR1 LNHDA, CDR2 SQIVND (reference sequence). V lost 6 bases, J lost 6 bases, and 7 bases stayed unmatched.

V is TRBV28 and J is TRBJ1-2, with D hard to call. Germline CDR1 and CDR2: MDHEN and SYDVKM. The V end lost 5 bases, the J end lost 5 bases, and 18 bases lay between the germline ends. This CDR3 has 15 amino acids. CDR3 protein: CASSAQPGNNYGYTF. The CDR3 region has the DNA TGTGCCAGCAGTGCCCAACCCGGGAACAATTATGGCTACACCTTC.

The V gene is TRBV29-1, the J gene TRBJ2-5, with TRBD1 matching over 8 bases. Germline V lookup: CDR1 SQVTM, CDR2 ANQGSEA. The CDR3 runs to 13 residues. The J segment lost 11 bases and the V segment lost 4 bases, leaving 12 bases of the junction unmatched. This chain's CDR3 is CSVGTGSDGEQYF. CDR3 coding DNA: TGCAGCGTTGGGACAGGGTCTGATGGGGAGCAGTACTTC.

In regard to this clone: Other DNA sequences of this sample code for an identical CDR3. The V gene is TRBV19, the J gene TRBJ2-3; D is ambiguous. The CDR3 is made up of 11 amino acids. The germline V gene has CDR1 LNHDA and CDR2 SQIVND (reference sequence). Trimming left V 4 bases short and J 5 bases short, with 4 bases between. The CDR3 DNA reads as TGTGCCAGTAGTAGCGGAGATACGCAGTATTTT. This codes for CASSSGDTQYF.

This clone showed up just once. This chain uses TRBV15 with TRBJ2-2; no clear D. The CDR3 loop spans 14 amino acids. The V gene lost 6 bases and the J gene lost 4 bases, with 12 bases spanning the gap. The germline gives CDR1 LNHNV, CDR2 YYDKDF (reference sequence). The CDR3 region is CATSRASSTGELFF. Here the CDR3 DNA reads TGTGCCACCAGTAGGGCTTCATCCACCGGGGAGCTGTTTTTT.

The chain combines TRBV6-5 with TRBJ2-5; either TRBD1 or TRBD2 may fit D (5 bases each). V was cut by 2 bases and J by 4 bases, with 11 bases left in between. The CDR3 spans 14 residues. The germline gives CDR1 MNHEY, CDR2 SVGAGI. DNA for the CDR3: TGTGCCAGCAGTTACGGGGGTGTGGTAGAGACCCAGTACTTC. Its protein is CASSYGGVVETQYF.

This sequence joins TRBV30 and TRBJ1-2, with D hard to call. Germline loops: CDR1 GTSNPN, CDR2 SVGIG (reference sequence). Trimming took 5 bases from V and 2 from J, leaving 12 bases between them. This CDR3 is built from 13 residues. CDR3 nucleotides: TGTGCCTGGGGCGGAGGAGGGAACTATGGCTACACCTTC. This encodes CAWGGGGNYGYTF.

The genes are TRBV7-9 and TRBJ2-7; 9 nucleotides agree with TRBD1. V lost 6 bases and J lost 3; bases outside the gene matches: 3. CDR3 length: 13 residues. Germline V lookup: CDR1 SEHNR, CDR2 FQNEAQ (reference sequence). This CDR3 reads CASRQDRGYEQYF. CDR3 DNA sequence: TGTGCCAGCAGGCAGGACAGGGGCTACGAGCAGTACTTC.

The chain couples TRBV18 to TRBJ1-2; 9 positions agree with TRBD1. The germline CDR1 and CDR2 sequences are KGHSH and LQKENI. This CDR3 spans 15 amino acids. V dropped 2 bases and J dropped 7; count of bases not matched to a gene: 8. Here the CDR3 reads CASSPAGTGKGGYTF. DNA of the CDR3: TGTGCCAGCTCACCAGCCGGGACAGGGAAAGGTGGCTACACCTTC.

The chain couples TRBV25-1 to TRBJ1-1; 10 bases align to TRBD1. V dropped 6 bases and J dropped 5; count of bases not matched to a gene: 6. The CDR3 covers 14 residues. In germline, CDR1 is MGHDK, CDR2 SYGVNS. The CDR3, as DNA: TGTGCCAGCAGGCCCGACAGGGGGCAGACTGAAGCTTTCTTT. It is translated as CASRPDRGQTEAFF.